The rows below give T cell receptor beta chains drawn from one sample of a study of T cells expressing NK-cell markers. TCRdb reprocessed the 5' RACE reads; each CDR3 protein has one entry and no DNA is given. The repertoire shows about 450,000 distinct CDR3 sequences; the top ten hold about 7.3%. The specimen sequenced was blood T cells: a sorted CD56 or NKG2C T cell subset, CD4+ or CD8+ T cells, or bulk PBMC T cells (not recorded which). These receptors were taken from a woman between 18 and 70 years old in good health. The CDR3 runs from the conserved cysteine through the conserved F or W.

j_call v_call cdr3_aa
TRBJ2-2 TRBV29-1 CSGNRGAGELFF
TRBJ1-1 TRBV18 CASSPISAANTEAFF
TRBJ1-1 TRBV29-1 CSAGGQPMNTEAFF
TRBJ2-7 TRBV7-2 CASRRSGTGGYEQYF
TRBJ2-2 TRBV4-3 CASSQEQEPNTGELFF
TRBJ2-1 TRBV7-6 CASSAGTSSYNEQFF
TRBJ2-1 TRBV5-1 CASSFPREYNEQFF
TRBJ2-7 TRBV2 CASGQGAAYEQYF
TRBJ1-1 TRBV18 CASSPLGTGDTEAFF
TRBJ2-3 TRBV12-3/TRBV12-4 CASSAPRRGYTDTQYF
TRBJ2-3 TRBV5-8 CASSLVYREAWQYF
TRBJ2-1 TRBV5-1 CASTWGNSYNEQFF
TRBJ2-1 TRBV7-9 CASSLITGRAPEQFF
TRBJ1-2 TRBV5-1 CASSLGRGTEGYTF
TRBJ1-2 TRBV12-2 CASRLEKGWYGYTF
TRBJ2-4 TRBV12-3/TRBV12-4 CASSLGGALTIQYF
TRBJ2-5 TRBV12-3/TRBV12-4 CASSQTGGGETQYF
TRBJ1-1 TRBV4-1 CASSQSGGNTEAFF